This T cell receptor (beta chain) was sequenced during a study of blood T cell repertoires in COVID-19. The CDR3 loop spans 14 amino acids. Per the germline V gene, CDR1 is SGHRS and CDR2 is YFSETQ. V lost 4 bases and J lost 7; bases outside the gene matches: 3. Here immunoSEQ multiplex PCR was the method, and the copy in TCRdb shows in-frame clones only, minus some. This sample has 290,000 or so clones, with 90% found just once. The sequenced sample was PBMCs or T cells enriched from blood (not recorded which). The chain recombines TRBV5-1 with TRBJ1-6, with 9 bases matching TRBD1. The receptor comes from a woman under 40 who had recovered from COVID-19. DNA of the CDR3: TGCGCCAGCAGCGCGGACAGGGGAAATTCACCCCTCCACTTT. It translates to CASSADRGNSPLHF.